This TCR beta chain was identified during a study of cytomegalovirus exposure and HLA in healthy donors. The CDR3 totals 13 residues. V lost 7 bases and J lost 7, with 20 bases in between. In germline, CDR1 is SQVTM, CDR2 ANQGSEA. This PCR relied on a set of 60 Vbeta primers and 13 Jbeta primers. Some clones are missing from TCRdb's copy, which holds only in-frame ones; the method was immunoSEQ multiplex PCR. The sample holds 90,000 to 120,000 clones, 74% seen once. The source of this sequence is a woman aged 35 to 49 in good health and CMV-seropositive. The source material was PBMCs. V gene TRBV29-1 combines with J gene TRBJ2-7; possibly TRBD1 for D (8 bases). The CDR3 is CSGGTGGAGEQYF. The CDR3 nucleotides are TGCAGCGGAGGAACAGGGGGGGCCGGGGAGCAGTACTTC.